Listed here are 10 T cell receptor beta chains from one sample, sequenced in a study of breast tumors, draining lymph nodes, adjacent tissues (TCRdb year 2016). Lymph node samples came from the axillary draining lymph nodes of breast cancer patients. The library was produced with multiplex PCR. TCRdb lists the instrument as Illumina HiSeq 2000. Using fastp trimming at Q25 and MiXCR clonotype assembly, TCRdb reanalyzed the public sequencing data and kept in-frame beta chains. All rows with the same CDR3 protein become a single entry with the most common DNA and genes. Across this sample there are roughly 100,000 distinct CDR3 sequences, with about 30% seen only once. Jointly, the top ten make up approximately 5.2% of the sample. The specimen was axillary lymph node tissue. The receptor set was obtained from a female donor with breast cancer. Some clones in this sample may be carry-over from other donors' samples.

The V gene is TRBV7-2, the J gene TRBJ2-3; a weak D match, TRBD2 (5 bases). Per the germline V gene, CDR1 is SGHTA and CDR2 is FQGNSA. The CDR3 covers 14 residues. V was pared by 5 bases and J by 2 bases, with 11 bases between. This CDR3 reads CASSLDWLTDTQYF. For the CDR3, the DNA is TGTGCCAGCAGCCTGGACTGGCTCACAGATACGCAGTATTTT. The entire variable domain, with the rest obtained from reference TRBV7-2 and TRBJ2-3, is as follows: GAGVSQSPSNKVTEKGKDVELRCDPISGHTALYWYRQSLGQGLEFLIYFQGNSAPDKSGLPSDRFSAERTGGSVSTLTIQRTQQEDSAVYLCASSLDWLTDTQYFGPGTRLTVL.

The rearrangement links TRBV7-2 to TRBJ1-2; D unclear. The CDR3 totals 18 residues. Trimming took 5 bases from V and 0 from J, leaving 22 bases between them. Germline V lookup: CDR1 SGHTA, CDR2 FQGNSA. DNA of the CDR3: TGTGCCAGCAGCGAGGTGATGAGGCCACCCCATGCTAACTATGGCTACACCTTC. Protein sequence: CASSEVMRPPHANYGYTF.

This chain connects TRBV7-9 to TRBJ1-6; perhaps TRBD1 as D (5 bases). The length of the CDR3 is 17 residues. The V gene's germline CDR1 is SEHNR and CDR2 FQNEAQ (reference sequence). The V and J ends lost 1 base and 2 bases respectively, with 12 bases between them. Here the CDR3 reads CASSLEVMDTYNSPLHF. CDR3 nucleotides: TGTGCCAGCAGCTTAGAAGTCATGGACACCTATAATTCACCCCTCCACTTT.

This clonotype has a count of ten or more. The chain is built from TRBV2 and TRBJ2-1; TRBD1 or TRBD2 may be the D gene (6 bases each). Germline CDR1 reads SNHLY; CDR2 reads FYNNEI. Trimming took off 4 bases at V and 1 base at J, with 11 bases between the two ends. There are 15 residues in the CDR3. CDR3 sequence reads: CASSGGRGSYNEQFF. The DNA of the CDR3 is TGTGCCAGCAGTGGGGGGCGGGGTTCCTACAATGAGCAGTTCTTC. Full variable domain (missing parts from reference TRBV2 and TRBJ2-1): EPEVTQTPSHQVTQMGQEVILRCVPISNHLYFYWYRQILGQKVEFLVSFYNNEISEKSEIFDDQFSVERPDGSNFTLKIRSTKLEDSAMYFCASSGGRGSYNEQFFGPGTRLTVL.

The chain uses TRBV6-2 or TRBV6-3 and TRBJ2-2, with 14 bases fitting TRBD2. Germline CDR1 is MNHEY and CDR2 is SVGEGT. The CDR3 is 19 amino acids. The trim removed 10 bases at V and 3 bases at J, leaving 16 bases unmatched. The CDR3 sequence: CATMSTRLAGGPDTGELFF. For the CDR3, the DNA is TGTGCCACCATGAGCACCCGACTAGCGGGAGGGCCTGACACCGGGGAGCTGTTTTTT.

The chain employs TRBV6-2 or TRBV6-3 and TRBJ2-1; no clear D gene. The CDR3 sequence is 12 residues long. V lost 0 bases to trimming and J lost 12 bases, with 9 bases between them. The germline gives CDR1 MNHEY, CDR2 SVGEGT. CDR3 protein: CASSYSVYVQFF. CDR3 sequence (DNA): TGTGCCAGCAGTTACTCCGTTTATGTGCAGTTCTTC.

Remarks on this clonotype: A much larger clone is a single base away; this may be a read error. The V call is TRBV3-1, the J call TRBJ2-3; TRBD2 aligns across 8 bases. The germline CDR1 and CDR2 sequences are LGHDT and YNNKEL (reference sequence). The CDR3 totals 15 residues. CDR3 nucleotide sequence: TGTGCCAACAGCCCTATCGGGAGGGCGAAAGATACGCAGTATTTT. Protein product: CANSPIGRAKDTQYF.

J is TRBJ2-1 and V is TRBV24-1, with TRBD2 as a possible D gene (5 bases). CDR1 and CDR2 (germline): KGHDR, SFDVKD. The CDR3 length is 16 residues. V lost 2 bases to trimming and J lost 12 bases, with 22 bases between them. CDR3 amino acids: CATSDWTRTGSGRQFF. In DNA, the CDR3 is TGTGCCACCAGTGATTGGACTCGAACGGGATCTGGTAGGCAGTTCTTC.

V gene TRBV10-3 combines with J gene TRBJ2-3, with 10 positions matching TRBD1. The V gene's germline CDR1 is ENHRY and CDR2 SYGVKD. V shed 0 bases, J shed 5 bases, and the junction held 5 bases outside the gene matches. The CDR3 runs 16 residues. CDR3 coding DNA: TGTGCCATCAGTGAGTCAGGACAGGGGGGAAGAGATACGCAGTATTTT. Its translation is CAISESGQGGRDTQYF.

The rearrangement links TRBV7-2 to TRBJ1-1; D perhaps matches TRBD1 (5 bases). With 1 base removed from V and 8 bases from J, the gap between germline ends came to 5 bases. The CDR3 extends over 11 amino acids. Per germline, CDR1 SGHTA and CDR2 FQGNSA. This chain's CDR3 is CASSLGGEAFF. The CDR3 DNA reads as TGTGCCAGCAGCTTAGGGGGCGAAGCTTTCTTT.